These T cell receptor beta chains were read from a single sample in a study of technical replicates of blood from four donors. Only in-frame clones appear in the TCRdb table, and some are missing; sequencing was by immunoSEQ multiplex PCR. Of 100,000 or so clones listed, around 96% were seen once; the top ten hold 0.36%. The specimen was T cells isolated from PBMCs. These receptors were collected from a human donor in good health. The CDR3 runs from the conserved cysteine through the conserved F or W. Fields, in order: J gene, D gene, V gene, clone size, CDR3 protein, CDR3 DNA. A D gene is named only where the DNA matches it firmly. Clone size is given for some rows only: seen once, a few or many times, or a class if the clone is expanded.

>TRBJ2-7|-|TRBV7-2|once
CASSEGGGRADYEQYF
TGTGCCAGCAGCGAGGGGGGGGGTAGGGCTGACTACGAGCAGTACTTC
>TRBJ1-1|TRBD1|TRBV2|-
CASSAEGGGTEAFF
TGTGCCAGCAGCGCCGAAGGGGGCGGCACTGAAGCTTTCTTT
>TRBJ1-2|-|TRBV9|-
CASSVEINSNYGYTF
TGTGCCAGCAGCGTAGAAATAAACAGTAACTATGGCTACACCTTC
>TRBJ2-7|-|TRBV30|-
CAWSGQIEQYF
TGTGCCTGGAGTGGACAGATCGAGCAGTACTTC
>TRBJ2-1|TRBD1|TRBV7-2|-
CASSTGQAAKNEQFF
TGTGCCAGCAGCACTGGACAGGCCGCAAAGAATGAGCAGTTCTTC
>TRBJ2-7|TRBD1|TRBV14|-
CASSLGQGTYEQYF
TGTGCCAGCAGCCTTGGACAGGGAACCTACGAGCAGTACTTC
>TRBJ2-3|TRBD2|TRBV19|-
CASSTGLAGGPGGTQYF
TGTGCCAGTAGTACGGGACTAGCGGGAGGCCCTGGAGGTACGCAGTATTTT
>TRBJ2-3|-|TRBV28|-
CASSPLGSSSTDTQYF
TGTGCCAGCAGTCCACTAGGGTCGTCCAGCACAGATACGCAGTATTTT
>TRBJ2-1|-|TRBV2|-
CASTLLYSYNEQFF
TGTGCCAGCACCCTACTTTACTCCTACAATGAGCAGTTCTTC
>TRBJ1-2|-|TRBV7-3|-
CASSGEGGYGYTF
TGTGCCAGCAGTGGGGAGGGGGGCTATGGCTACACCTTC
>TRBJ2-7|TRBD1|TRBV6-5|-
CASSYIQGNYEQYF
TGTGCCAGCAGTTACATACAGGGGAACTACGAGCAGTACTTC
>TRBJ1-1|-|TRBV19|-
CASSTIGGDTEAFF
TGTGCCAGTAGTACAATCGGAGGGGACACTGAAGCTTTCTTT
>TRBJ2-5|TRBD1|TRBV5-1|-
CASSPSVTGVGQETQYF
TGCGCCAGCAGCCCGTCTGTGACAGGGGTGGGCCAAGAGACCCAGTACTTC
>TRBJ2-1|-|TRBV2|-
CASLIATRGNEQFF
TGTGCCAGCCTAATAGCGACAAGAGGCAATGAGCAGTTCTTC
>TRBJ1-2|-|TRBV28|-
CASSFPGESLANYGYTF
TGTGCCAGCAGTTTCCCAGGTGAGAGCCTCGCTAACTATGGCTACACCTTC
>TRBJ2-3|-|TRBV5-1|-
CASSFSGQLTDTQYF
TGCGCCAGCAGCTTCTCAGGACAGCTCACAGATACGCAGTATTTT
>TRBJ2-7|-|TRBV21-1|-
CASTENRVTYEQYF
TGTGCCAGCACAGAGAACAGGGTGACCTACGAGCAGTACTTC
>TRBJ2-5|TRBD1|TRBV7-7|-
CASSTGTGSYQETQYF
TGTGCCAGCAGCACCGGGACAGGGTCTTATCAAGAGACCCAGTACTTC
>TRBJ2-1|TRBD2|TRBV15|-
CATSRDYGRFYNEQFF
TGTGCCACCAGCAGAGATTACGGGAGGTTTTACAATGAGCAGTTCTTC
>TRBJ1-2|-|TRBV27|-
CASNAASGVGYTF
TGTGCCAGCAATGCAGCCTCGGGGGTTGGCTACACCTTC
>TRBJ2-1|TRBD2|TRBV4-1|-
CASSQGPSGTNEQFF
TGCGCCAGCAGCCAAGGTCCTAGCGGGACAAATGAGCAGTTCTTC
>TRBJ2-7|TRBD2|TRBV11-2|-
CASSPFPGLASGEQYF
TGTGCCAGCAGCCCTTTTCCAGGACTAGCATCCGGCGAGCAGTACTTC
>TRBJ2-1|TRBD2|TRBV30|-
CAWDGRASNEQFF
TGTGCCTGGGACGGGAGGGCCTCTAATGAGCAGTTCTTC
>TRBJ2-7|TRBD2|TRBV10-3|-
CATGLAGAPEQYF
TGTGCCACCGGACTAGCGGGAGCCCCCGAGCAGTACTTC